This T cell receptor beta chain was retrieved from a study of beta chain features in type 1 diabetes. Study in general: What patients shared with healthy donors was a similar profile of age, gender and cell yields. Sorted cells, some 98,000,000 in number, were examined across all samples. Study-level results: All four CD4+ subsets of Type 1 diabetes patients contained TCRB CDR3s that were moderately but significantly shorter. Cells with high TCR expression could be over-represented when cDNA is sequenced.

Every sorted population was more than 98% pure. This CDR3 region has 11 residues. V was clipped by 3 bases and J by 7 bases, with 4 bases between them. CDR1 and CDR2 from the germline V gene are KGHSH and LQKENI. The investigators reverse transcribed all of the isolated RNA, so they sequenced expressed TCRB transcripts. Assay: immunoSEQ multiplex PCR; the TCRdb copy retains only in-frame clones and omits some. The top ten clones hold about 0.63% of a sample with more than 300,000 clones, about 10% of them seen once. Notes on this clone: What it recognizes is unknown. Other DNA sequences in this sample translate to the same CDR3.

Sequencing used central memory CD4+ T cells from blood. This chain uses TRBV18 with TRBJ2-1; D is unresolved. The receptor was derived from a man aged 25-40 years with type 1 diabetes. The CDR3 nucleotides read TGTGCCAGCTCACCCTCAAATGAGCAGTTCTTC. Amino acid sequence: CASSPSNEQFF.